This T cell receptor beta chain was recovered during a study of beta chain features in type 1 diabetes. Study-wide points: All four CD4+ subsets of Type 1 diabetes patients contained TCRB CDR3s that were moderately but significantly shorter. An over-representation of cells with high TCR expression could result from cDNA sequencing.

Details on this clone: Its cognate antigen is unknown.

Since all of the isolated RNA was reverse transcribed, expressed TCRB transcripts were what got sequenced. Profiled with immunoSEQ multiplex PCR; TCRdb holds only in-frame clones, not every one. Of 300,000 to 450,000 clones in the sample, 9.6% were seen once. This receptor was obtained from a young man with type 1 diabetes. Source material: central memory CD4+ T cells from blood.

The CDR3 loop is CAISARTGENGELFF. CDR3 nucleotide sequence: TGTGCCATCAGTGCTAGGACAGGGGAGAACGGGGAGCTGTTTTTT. The genes are TRBV10-3 and TRBJ2-2, with 9 bases identical to TRBD1. Trimming at V came to 4 bases and at J to 7 bases, leaving 7 bases not matched to a gene. The CDR3 sequence is 15 residues long. Germline V gives CDR1 ENHRY, CDR2 SYGVKD.